The 23 T cell receptor beta chains given below trace back to one sample, sequenced in a study of cytomegalovirus exposure and HLA in healthy donors. A multiplex PCR was run with 60 Vbeta primers and 13 Jbeta primers. Generated by immunoSEQ multiplex PCR, the TCRdb table keeps only in-frame clones and is missing some. Of 200,000 to 250,000 clones listed, roughly 85% are singletons. The specimen was PBMCs. Receptors originate from a girl aged 2-10 years in good health and CMV-seronegative.

This chain connects TRBV15 to TRBJ1-2; D unclear. From germline, CDR1 is LNHNV and CDR2 YYDKDF (reference sequence). Deletions cut 4 bases from V and 7 bases from J, with 13 bases between. The CDR3 covers 13 residues. Written as DNA, the CDR3 is TGTGCCACCAGCATAGAGGGTCCAGGTGGCTACACCTTC. Translating gives CATSIEGPGGYTF.

Only one count was recorded for this clone. The chain combines TRBV6-4 with TRBJ2-1; 13 bases line up with TRBD2. V trimming: 6 bases; J trimming: 9 bases; junction bases outside the gene matches: 8. The length of the CDR3 is 15 residues. Germline CDR1 MRHNA, CDR2 SNTAGT. DNA for the CDR3: TGTGCCAGCAGCGCCACTAGCGGGAGGGGATCTGAGCAGTTCTTC. Encoded protein: CASSATSGRGSEQFF.

The chain combines TRBV29-1 with TRBJ2-1; perhaps TRBD1 as D (5 bases). Germline CDR1 SQVTM, CDR2 ANQGSEA. The CDR3 consists of 14 residues. Trimming stripped 3 bases from V and 8 bases from J, with 17 bases between. The CDR3 nucleotides are TGCAGCGTTGATGGAACGTACAGGTTGGATGAGCAGTTCTTC. Amino acid sequence: CSVDGTYRLDEQFF.

The sample holds a few counts of this clone. The chain is built from TRBV18 and TRBJ2-7; 9 bases agree with TRBD1. The CDR3 length is 15 residues. With V trimmed by 1 base and J by 2 bases, 3 bases remained unmatched. Germline loops: CDR1 KGHSH, CDR2 LQKENI. This CDR3 reads CASSPQGQGTYEQYF. In DNA, the CDR3 is TGTGCCAGCTCACCACAGGGACAGGGAACCTACGAGCAGTACTTC.

The CDR3 region has the DNA TGTGCCAGCAGCTTAGGATCAGGGAGGGCAGTGTGGACTGAAGCTTTCTTT. Protein: CASSLGSGRAVWTEAFF. This chain connects TRBV7-9 to TRBJ1-1, with D maybe TRBD1 (5 bases). The CDR3 extends over 17 amino acids. Germline CDR1 is SEHNR and CDR2 is FQNEAQ (reference sequence). Trimming took 1 base from V and 5 from J, leaving 20 bases between them.

The V and J genes are TRBV6-1 and TRBJ2-1, with unresolved D. Germline V lookup: CDR1 MNHNS, CDR2 SASEGT. Trimming took 0 bases from V and 4 from J, leaving 7 bases between them. This CDR3 is 14 amino acids long. The CDR3 here is CASSEAGPYNEQFF. Here the CDR3 DNA reads TGTGCCAGCAGTGAAGCGGGCCCTTACAATGAGCAGTTCTTC.

The CDR3 here is CATPPAGGEGNYGYTF. The CDR3 bases are TGTGCCACCCCACCCGCAGGAGGCGAGGGAAACTATGGCTACACCTTC. V is TRBV7-9 and J is TRBJ1-2; D not resolved. Trimming shortened V by 10 bases and J by 2 bases, and 23 bases separated the two germline ends. This CDR3 has 16 amino acids. The V gene's germline CDR1 is SEHNR and CDR2 FQNEAQ (reference sequence).

The rearrangement links TRBV7-9 to TRBJ2-1, with D perhaps matching TRBD2 (6 bases). Per the germline V gene, CDR1 is SEHNR and CDR2 is FQNEAQ (reference sequence). This CDR3 is built from 15 residues. With 1 base removed from V and 3 bases from J, the gap between germline ends came to 10 bases. The CDR3 DNA follows: TGTGCCAGCAGCTTAGATTGGGGGGACTACAATGAGCAGTTCTTC. Protein product: CASSLDWGDYNEQFF. The full variable domain, rest sourced from reference TRBV7-9 and TRBJ2-1, is DTGVSQNPRHKITKRGQNVTFRCDPISEHNRLYWYRQTLGQGPEFLTYFQNEAQLEKSRLLSDRFSAERPKGSFSTLEIQRTEQGDSAMYLCASSLDWGDYNEQFFGPGTRLTVL.

This chain uses TRBV19 with TRBJ2-7; D perhaps matches TRBD2 (5 bases). Germline CDR1 reads LNHDA; CDR2 reads SQIVND (reference sequence). This CDR3 comprises 16 residues. V lost 0 bases, J lost 0 bases, and 12 bases lay in between. CDR3 sequence (DNA): TGTGCCAGTAGTATAGATCTCCGGGGAAGCTCCTACGAGCAGTACTTC. Its translation is CASSIDLRGSSYEQYF. The entire variable domain, with the rest obtained from reference TRBV19 and TRBJ2-7, is as follows: DGGITQSPKYLFRKEGQNVTLSCEQNLNHDAMYWYRQDPGQGLRLIYYSQIVNDFQKGDIAEGYSVSREKKESFPLTVTSAQKNPTAFYLCASSIDLRGSSYEQYFGPGTRLTVT.

V is TRBV7-7 and J is TRBJ2-1, with 10 bases aligning to TRBD2. The J segment lost 4 bases and the V segment lost 7 bases, leaving 7 bases of the junction unmatched. CDR3 length: 15 amino acids. Germline loops: CDR1 SSHAT, CDR2 FNYEAQ (reference sequence). CDR3 loop: CASNLSGGIYNEQFF. In DNA form, the CDR3 reads TGTGCCAGCAACCTTAGCGGGGGGATATACAATGAGCAGTTCTTC.

The V and J genes are TRBV6-5 and TRBJ2-2; 7 nucleotides align to TRBD1. CDR3 size: 15 residues. From germline, CDR1 is MNHEY and CDR2 SVGAGI. The V segment lost 2 bases and the J segment 6 bases; nucleotides outside the gene matches: 6. The CDR3 sequence: CASSYGTGAAGELFF. The CDR3 DNA is TGTGCCAGCAGTTACGGTACAGGGGCCGCCGGGGAGCTGTTTTTT.

This clone was counted only a few times. V and J are TRBV5-6 and TRBJ2-7; TRBD1 matches 9 bases. Germline V CDR1 and CDR2: SGHDT, YYEEEE. The V gene end was trimmed by 1 base and the J gene end by 3 bases; junction bases not matched to a gene: 14. The CDR3 extends over 18 amino acids. As DNA, the CDR3 is TGTGCCAGCAGCTTGTGGAAAAACCGGGACAGGGCCAACTACGAGCAGTACTTC. Translation: CASSLWKNRDRANYEQYF.

The rearrangement joins TRBV9 to TRBJ2-7; the match to TRBD1 covers 10 bases. Germline CDR1 reads SGDLS; CDR2 reads YYNGEE. The junction had 4 bases not matched to a gene; V was cut back by 4 bases and J by 3 bases. The CDR3 is made up of 14 amino acids. CDR3 bases: TGTGCCAGCAGCAGCGGGACAGGGGTCTACGAGCAGTACTTC. It codes for CASSSGTGVYEQYF.

This rearrangement joins TRBV5-4 to TRBJ2-3; no definite D call. The germline V and J ends were trimmed by 1 base and 6 bases, with 9 bases remaining between them. CDR3 length: 13 residues. Per germline, CDR1 SGHNT and CDR2 YYREEE (reference sequence). Here the CDR3 reads CASSLLGADTQYF. In DNA, the CDR3 is TGTGCCAGCAGCTTGTTAGGAGCCGATACGCAGTATTTT.

This clone was seen a handful of times. This chain uses TRBV6-6 with TRBJ1-2; 9 positions match TRBD1. The CDR3 totals 15 residues. The germline V gene has CDR1 MNHNY and CDR2 SVGAGI (reference sequence). With V trimmed by 7 bases and J by 1 base, 7 bases remained unmatched. The CDR3 is CASKDRGLRNYGYTF. CDR3 in DNA: TGTGCCAGCAAGGACAGGGGCCTTCGTAACTATGGCTACACCTTC.

This rearrangement joins TRBV2 to TRBJ1-6; weak D call: TRBD1 (6 bases). V dropped 0 bases and J dropped 10 bases, with 13 bases sitting between them. The germline V gene encodes CDR1 SNHLY and CDR2 FYNNEI. The CDR3 is 15 amino acids. The CDR3 DNA sequence: TGTGCCAGCAGTGAAGCGAGCGTTACAGGGTCACCCCTCCACTTT. Its protein product is CASSEASVTGSPLHF.

This chain joins TRBV5-6 and TRBJ2-5; D is uncertain. The end of the DNA aligns better with TRBJ2-7, so the J call may be wrong. CDR3 length: 12 residues. Looked up from germline, CDR1 is SGHDT and CDR2 is YYEEEE. CDR3 in DNA: TGTGCCAGCAGTCTGGTCTCCTACGAGCAGTACTTC. The encoded protein is CASSLVSYEQYF.

The V call is TRBV5-3, the J call TRBJ1-5, with D perhaps matching TRBD1 (6 bases). TRBV5-3 is an open reading frame whose function is uncertain. Trimming stripped 3 bases from V and 8 bases from J, with 12 bases between. The CDR3 length is 13 residues. CDR3 in DNA: TGTGCCAGAAGCTCCAGGGGTTTTGAGCCCCAGCATTTT. Protein product: CARSSRGFEPQHF.

This clone came up a few times. The rearrangement links TRBV4-1 to TRBJ1-2, with D possibly matching TRBD1 (5 bases). This CDR3 has 14 residues. The germline V and J ends were trimmed by 0 bases and 6 bases, with 11 bases remaining between them. Germline-derived CDR1 and CDR2 are MGHRA and YSYEKL. This CDR3 reads CASSQEAGRNGYTF. CDR3 nucleotides: TGCGCCAGCAGCCAAGAGGCAGGGAGGAATGGCTACACCTTC.

V is TRBV5-1 and J is TRBJ2-2; 9 nucleotides agree with TRBD2. Germline CDR1 is SGHRS and CDR2 is YFSETQ. This CDR3 spans 15 amino acids. V lost 3 bases and J lost 5; bases outside the gene matches: 5. This chain's CDR3 is CASSSGTSRTGELFF. The CDR3 bases are TGCGCCAGCAGCTCCGGGACTAGCAGGACCGGGGAGCTGTTTTTT.

This sequence joins TRBV5-6 and TRBJ2-5; a possible D gene is TRBD1 (5 bases). The germline V gene encodes CDR1 SGHDT and CDR2 YYEEEE. V shed 1 base and J shed 7 bases, with 11 bases lying between them. The CDR3 has 13 residues. Written as DNA, the CDR3 is TGTGCCAGCAGCTTGCCAGGGCCAGGGACCCAGTACTTC. Translation gives CASSLPGPGTQYF.

This clone has a handful of counts. This chain uses TRBV5-1 with TRBJ2-1; 10 positions agree with TRBD2. This CDR3 has 16 amino acids. Trimming cost V 0 bases and J 4 bases; bases outside gene matches: 4. In germline, CDR1 is SGHRS, CDR2 YFSETQ. The CDR3 DNA reads as TGCGCCAGCAGCTTGGGGACGGGACTAGCGTACAATGAGCAGTTCTTC. Amino acid sequence: CASSLGTGLAYNEQFF.

The V gene is TRBV7-2, the J gene TRBJ2-1; D perhaps matches TRBD2 (6 bases). In germline, CDR1 is SGHTA, CDR2 FQGNSA. The CDR3 contains 13 residues. The V end was cut by 5 bases, the J end by 9 bases, with 14 bases between. The CDR3 DNA is TGTGCCAGCAGCCAGACTAGAATTCGTGAGCAGTTCTTC. This sequence encodes CASSQTRIREQFF. Looking up the rest from reference TRBV7-2 and TRBJ2-1 gives the full variable domain: GAGVSQSPSNKVTEKGKDVELRCDPISGHTALYWYRQSLGQGLEFLIYFQGNSAPDKSGLPSDRFSAERTGGSVSTLTIQRTQQEDSAVYLCASSQTRIREQFFGPGTRLTVL.